This T cell receptor (beta chain) was recovered during a study of OX40 agonist ivuxolimab in advanced cancers. Profiled with immunoSEQ multiplex PCR; TCRdb holds only in-frame clones, not every one. The table has approximately 10,000 clones, 65% to 80% seen once. V lost 5 bases and J lost 7, with 6 bases in between. There are 11 residues in the CDR3. CDR1 LNHDA and CDR2 SQIVND come from the germline V gene (reference sequence). The source is an adult with an advanced solid tumor such as melanoma, head and neck, liver or kidney cancer. The V and J genes are TRBV19 and TRBJ2-1; D is ambiguous. The sequencing used CD4+ or CD8+ T cells sorted from blood, collected in a trial of the OX40 agonist ivuxolimab. The CDR3 DNA is TGTGCCAGTAGTCGCTATAATGAGCAGTTCTTC. This translates into CASSRYNEQFF.